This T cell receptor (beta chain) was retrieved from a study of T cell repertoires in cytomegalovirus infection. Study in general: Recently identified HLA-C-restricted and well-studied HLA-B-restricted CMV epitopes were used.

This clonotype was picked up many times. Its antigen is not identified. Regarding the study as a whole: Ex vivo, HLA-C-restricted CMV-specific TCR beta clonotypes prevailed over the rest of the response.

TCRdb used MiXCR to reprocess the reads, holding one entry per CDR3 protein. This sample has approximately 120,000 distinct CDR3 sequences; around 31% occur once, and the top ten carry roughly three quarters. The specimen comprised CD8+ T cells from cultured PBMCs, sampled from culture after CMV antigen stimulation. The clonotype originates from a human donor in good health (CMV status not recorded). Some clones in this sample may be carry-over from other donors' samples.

CDR3: CASSQNSGNTIYF. CDR3 sequence (DNA): TGTGCCAGCAGCCAAAACTCTGGAAACACCATATATTTT. This rearrangement joins TRBV7-6 to TRBJ1-3; no reliable D call. V gave up 5 bases and J gave up 0 bases, with 5 bases separating them. CDR1 is SGHVS, CDR2 FNYEAQ, per germline. The CDR3 sequence is 13 residues long.